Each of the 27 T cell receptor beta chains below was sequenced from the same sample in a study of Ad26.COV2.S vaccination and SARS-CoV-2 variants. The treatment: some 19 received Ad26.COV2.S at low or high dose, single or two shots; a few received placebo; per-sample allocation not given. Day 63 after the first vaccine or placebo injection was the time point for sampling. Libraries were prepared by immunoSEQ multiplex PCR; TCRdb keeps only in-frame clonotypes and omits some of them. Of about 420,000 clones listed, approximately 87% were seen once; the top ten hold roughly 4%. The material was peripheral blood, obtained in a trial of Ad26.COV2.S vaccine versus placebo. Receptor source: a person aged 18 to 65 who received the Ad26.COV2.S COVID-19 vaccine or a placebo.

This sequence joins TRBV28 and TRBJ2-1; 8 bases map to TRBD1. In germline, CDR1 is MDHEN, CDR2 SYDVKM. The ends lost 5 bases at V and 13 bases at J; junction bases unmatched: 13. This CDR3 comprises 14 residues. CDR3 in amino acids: CASSRTGTSPIQFF. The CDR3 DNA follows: TGTGCCAGCAGTCGGACAGGGACCTCCCCAATTCAGTTCTTC.

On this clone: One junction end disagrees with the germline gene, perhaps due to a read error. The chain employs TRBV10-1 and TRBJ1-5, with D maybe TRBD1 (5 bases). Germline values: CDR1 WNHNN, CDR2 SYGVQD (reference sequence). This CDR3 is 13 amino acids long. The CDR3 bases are TGCGCCAGCAGCGCAGGGTCAGGTCAGCTCCAGCATTTT. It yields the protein CASSAGSGQLQHF.

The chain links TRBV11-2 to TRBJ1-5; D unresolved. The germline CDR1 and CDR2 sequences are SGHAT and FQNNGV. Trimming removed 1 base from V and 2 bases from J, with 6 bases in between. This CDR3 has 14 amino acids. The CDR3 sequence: CASSLGHRNQPQHF. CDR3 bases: TGTGCCAGCAGCTTAGGGCACCGCAATCAGCCCCAGCATTTT. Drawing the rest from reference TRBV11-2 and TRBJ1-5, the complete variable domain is EAGVAQSPRYKIIEKRQSVAFWCNPISGHATLYWYQQILGQGPKLLIQFQNNGVVDDSQLPKDRFSAERLKGVDSTLKIQPAKLEDSAVYLCASSLGHRNQPQHFGDGTRLSIL.

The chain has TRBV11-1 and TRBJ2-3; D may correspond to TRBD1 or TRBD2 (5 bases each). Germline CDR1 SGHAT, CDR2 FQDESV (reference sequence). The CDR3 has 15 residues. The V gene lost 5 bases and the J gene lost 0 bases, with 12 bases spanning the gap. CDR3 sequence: CASSPRDLSTDTQYF. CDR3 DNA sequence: TGTGCCAGCAGCCCCCGGGACCTAAGCACAGATACGCAGTATTTT.

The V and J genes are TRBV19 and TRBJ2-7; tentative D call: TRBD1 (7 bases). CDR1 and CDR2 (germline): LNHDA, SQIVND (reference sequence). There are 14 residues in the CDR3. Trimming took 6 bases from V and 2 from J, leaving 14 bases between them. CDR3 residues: CASSSGGTAYEQYF. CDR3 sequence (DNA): TGTGCCAGTAGCTCCGGAGGGACAGCCTACGAGCAGTACTTC. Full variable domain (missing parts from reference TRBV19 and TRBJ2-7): DGGITQSPKYLFRKEGQNVTLSCEQNLNHDAMYWYRQDPGQGLRLIYYSQIVNDFQKGDIAEGYSVSREKKESFPLTVTSAQKNPTAFYLCASSSGGTAYEQYFGPGTRLTVT.

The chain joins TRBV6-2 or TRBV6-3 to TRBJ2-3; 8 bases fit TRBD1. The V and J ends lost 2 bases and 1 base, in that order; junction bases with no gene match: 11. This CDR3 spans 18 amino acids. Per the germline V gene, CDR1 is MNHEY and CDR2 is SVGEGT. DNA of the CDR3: TGTGCCAGCAGTTACGCCTATTCAGGGGGCTGGGGCACAGATACGCAGTATTTT. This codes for CASSYAYSGGWGTDTQYF.

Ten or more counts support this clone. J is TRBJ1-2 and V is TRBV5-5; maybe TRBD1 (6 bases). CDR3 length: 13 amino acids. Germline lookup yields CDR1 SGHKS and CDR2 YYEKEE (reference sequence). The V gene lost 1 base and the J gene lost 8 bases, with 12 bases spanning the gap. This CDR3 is CASSLNRVEGYTF. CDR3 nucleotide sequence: TGTGCCAGCAGCTTGAACAGGGTCGAGGGCTACACCTTC. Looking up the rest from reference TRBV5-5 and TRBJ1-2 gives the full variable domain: DAGVTQSPTHLIKTRGQQVTLRCSPISGHKSVSWYQQVLGQGPQFIFQYYEKEERGRGNFPDRFSARQFPNYSSELNVNALLLGDSALYLCASSLNRVEGYTFGSGTRLTVV.

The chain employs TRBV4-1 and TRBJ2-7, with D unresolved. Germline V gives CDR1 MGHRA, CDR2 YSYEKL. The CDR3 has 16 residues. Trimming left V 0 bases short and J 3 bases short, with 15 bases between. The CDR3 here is CASSQDRAGPYYEQYF. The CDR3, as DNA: TGCGCCAGCAGCCAAGATCGGGCAGGCCCCTACTACGAGCAGTACTTC.

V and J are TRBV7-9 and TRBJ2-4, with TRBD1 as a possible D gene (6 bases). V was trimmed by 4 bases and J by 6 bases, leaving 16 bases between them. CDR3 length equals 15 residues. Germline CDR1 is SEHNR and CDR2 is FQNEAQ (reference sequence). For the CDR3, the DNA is TGTGCCAGCAGCTCCAGCAGGGGAGAGGGAAACATTCAGTACTTC. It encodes CASSSSRGEGNIQYF.

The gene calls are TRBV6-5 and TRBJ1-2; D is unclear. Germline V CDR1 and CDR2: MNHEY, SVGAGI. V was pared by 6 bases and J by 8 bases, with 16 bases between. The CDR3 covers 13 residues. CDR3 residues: CASSPGPSGGYTF. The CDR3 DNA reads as TGTGCCAGCAGCCCCGGGCCGTCGGGCGGCTACACCTTC.

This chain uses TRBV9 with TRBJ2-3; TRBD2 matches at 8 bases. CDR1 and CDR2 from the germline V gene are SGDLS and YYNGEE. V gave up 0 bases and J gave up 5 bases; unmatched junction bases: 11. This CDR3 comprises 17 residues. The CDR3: CASSVDVGLGVQDTQYF. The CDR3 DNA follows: TGTGCCAGCAGCGTAGACGTGGGACTAGGGGTACAAGATACGCAGTATTTT.

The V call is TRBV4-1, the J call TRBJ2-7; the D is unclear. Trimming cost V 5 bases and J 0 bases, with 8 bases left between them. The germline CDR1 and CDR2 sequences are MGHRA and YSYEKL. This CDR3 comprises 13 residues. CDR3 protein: CASSVGSSYEQYF. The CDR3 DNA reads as TGCGCCAGCAGCGTTGGCAGCTCCTACGAGCAGTACTTC.

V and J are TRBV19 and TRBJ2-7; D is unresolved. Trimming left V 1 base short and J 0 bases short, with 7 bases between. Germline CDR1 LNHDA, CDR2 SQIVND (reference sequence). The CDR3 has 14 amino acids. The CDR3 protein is CASSIVHLSYEQYF. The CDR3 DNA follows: TGTGCCAGTAGTATAGTTCATCTCTCCTACGAGCAGTACTTC.

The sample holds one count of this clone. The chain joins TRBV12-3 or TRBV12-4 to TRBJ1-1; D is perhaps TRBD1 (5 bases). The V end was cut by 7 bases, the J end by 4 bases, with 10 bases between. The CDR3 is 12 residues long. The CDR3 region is CASTLGGTEAFF. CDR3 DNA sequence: TGTGCCAGCACCCTGGGGGGCACTGAAGCTTTCTTT.

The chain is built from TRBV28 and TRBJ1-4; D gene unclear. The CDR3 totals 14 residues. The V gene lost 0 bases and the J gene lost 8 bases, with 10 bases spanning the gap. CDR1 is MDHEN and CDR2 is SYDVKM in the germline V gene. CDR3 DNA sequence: TGTGCCAGCAGTTTATGGGGAGGTGGGGAAAAACTGTTTTTT. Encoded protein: CASSLWGGGEKLFF.

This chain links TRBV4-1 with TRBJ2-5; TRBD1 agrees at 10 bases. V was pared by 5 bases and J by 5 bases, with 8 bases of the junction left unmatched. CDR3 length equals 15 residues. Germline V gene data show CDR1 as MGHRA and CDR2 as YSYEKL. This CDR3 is CASSDRQGAGETQYF. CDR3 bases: TGCGCCAGCAGCGACCGACAGGGGGCAGGGGAGACCCAGTACTTC.

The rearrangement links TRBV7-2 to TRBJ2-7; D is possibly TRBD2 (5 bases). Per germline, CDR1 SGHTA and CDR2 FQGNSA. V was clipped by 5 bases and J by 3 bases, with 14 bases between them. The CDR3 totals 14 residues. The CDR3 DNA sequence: TGTGCCAGCAGCCCAAGATCCGGGGTCTACGAGCAGTACTTC. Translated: CASSPRSGVYEQYF.

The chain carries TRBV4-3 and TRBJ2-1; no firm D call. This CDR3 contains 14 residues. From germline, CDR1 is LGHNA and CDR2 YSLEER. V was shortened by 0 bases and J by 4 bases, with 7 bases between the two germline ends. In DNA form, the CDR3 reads TGCGCCAGCAGCCAAGATAGGAGTTACAATGAGCAGTTCTTC. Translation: CASSQDRSYNEQFF.

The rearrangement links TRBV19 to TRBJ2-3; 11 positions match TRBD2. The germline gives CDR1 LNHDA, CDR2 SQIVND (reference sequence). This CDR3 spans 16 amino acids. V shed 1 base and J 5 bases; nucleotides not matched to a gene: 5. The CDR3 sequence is CASSIVTSGGLDTQYF. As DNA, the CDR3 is TGTGCCAGTAGTATAGTTACTAGCGGGGGTCTAGATACGCAGTATTTT.

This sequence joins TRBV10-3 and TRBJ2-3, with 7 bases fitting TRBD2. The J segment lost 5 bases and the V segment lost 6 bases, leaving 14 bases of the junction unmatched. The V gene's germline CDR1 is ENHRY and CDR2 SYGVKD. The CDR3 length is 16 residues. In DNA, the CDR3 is TGTGCCATCAGGACCAGGACTAGTGCCCCGGGAGATACGCAGTATTTT. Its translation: CAIRTRTSAPGDTQYF.

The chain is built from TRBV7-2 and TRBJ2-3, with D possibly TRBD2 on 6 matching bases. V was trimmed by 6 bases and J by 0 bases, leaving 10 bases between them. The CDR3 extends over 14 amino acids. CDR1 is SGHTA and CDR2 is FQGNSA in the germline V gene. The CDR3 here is CASRAGPSTDTQYF. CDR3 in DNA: TGTGCCAGCAGGGCGGGGCCTAGCACAGATACGCAGTATTTT.

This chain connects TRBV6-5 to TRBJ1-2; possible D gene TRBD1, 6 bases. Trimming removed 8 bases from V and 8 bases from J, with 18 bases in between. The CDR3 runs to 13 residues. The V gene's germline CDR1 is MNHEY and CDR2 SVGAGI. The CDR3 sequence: CASALQGRQGYTF. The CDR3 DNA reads TGTGCCAGCGCCTTACAGGGACGTCAGGGCTACACCTTC.

The DNA for the CDR3 is TGTGCCAGCAGCTTGATGAGCGGGGTGGTCGATGAGCAGTTCTTC. Residues: CASSLMSGVVDEQFF. The chain combines TRBV7-6 with TRBJ2-1; 7 bases align to TRBD2. J gave up 8 bases and V 3 bases, and 10 bases lay outside the gene matches. Germline values: CDR1 SGHVS, CDR2 FNYEAQ. The CDR3 is 15 amino acids.

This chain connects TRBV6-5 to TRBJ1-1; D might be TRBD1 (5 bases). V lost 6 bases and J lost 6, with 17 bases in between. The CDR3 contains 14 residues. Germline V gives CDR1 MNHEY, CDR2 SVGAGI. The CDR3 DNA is TGTGCCAGCAGGCCCGGCCCGGTGGGACCTGAAGCTTTCTTT. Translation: CASRPGPVGPEAFF.

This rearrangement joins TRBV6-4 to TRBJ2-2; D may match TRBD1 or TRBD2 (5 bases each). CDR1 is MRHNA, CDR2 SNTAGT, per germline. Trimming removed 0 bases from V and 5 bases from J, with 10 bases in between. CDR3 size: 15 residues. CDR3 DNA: TGTGCCAGCAGTGACTCTTGGGACGGAACCGGGGAGCTGTTTTTT. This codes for CASSDSWDGTGELFF.

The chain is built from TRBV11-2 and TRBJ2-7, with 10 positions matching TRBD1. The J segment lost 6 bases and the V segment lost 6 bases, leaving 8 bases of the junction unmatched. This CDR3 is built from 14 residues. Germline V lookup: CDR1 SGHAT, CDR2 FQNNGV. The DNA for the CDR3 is TGTGCCAGCAGTTTTTCCCGGACAGGGGGCGAGCAGTACTTC. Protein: CASSFSRTGGEQYF.

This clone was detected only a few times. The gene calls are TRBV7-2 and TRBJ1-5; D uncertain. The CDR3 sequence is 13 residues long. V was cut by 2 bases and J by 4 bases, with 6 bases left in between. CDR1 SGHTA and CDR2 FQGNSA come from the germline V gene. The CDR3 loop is CASSLRANQPQHF. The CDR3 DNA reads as TGTGCCAGCAGCTTAAGGGCAAATCAGCCCCAGCATTTT.